This T cell receptor beta chain was sequenced for a study of cytomegalovirus exposure and HLA in healthy donors. PCR primers comprised 60 Vbeta and 13 Jbeta primers. The repertoire was sequenced with immunoSEQ multiplex PCR; TCRdb's copy has only in-frame clones and lacks some. In total, the table holds under 200,000 clones. What was sequenced was PBMCs. This receptor was identified in a man aged 25-45 years in good health and CMV-seronegative.

For the CDR3, the DNA is TGTGCCAGCACCAACAGGGCTGGGGGCACTGAAGCTTTCTTT. It encodes CASTNRAGGTEAFF. V is TRBV6-5 and J is TRBJ1-1; D perhaps matches TRBD1 (6 bases). Per germline, CDR1 MNHEY and CDR2 SVGAGI. The length of the CDR3 is 14 residues. Between the trimmed V and J ends, which lost 7 bases and 4 bases, there was a span of 16 bases.